Each of the 8 T cell receptor beta chains below was sequenced from the same sample in a study of radiation and T cells in renal cell carcinoma. Sequenced by immunoSEQ multiplex PCR; TCRdb stores in-frame clones only, minus some. The table has roughly 49,000 clones, 80% seen once. Noted time point: blood 2 weeks post-SBRT. Regarding treatment: 15 Gy SBRT to primary tumor, nephrectomy 4 weeks later. The sequencing used blood, collected from a patient whose treatment included radiotherapy and nephrectomy. These receptors all stem from an older woman with renal cell carcinoma.

The gene calls are TRBV2 and TRBJ2-3; maybe TRBD1 (5 bases). This CDR3 spans 14 amino acids. Germline loops: CDR1 SNHLY, CDR2 FYNNEI. Trimming pared 4 bases from V and 1 base from J, leaving 9 bases between. CDR3 nucleotides: TGTGCCAGCAGTGTCCAGGGTGGCACAGATACGCAGTATTTT. Amino acid sequence: CASSVQGGTDTQYF.

V gene TRBV28 combines with J gene TRBJ1-3; D call uncertain. The V gene's germline CDR1 is MDHEN and CDR2 SYDVKM. Trimming pared 2 bases from V and 3 bases from J, leaving 2 bases between. The CDR3 extends over 12 amino acids. In DNA form, the CDR3 reads TGTGCCAGCAGTTTAAATGGAAACACCATATATTTT. It translates to CASSLNGNTIYF.

This clone was picked up one time. The chain has TRBV5-4 and TRBJ2-5; 7 bases are a match to TRBD2. Germline CDR1 and CDR2: SGHNT and YYREEE (reference sequence). J lost 3 bases, V lost 3 bases, and 2 bases had no gene match. The CDR3 sequence is 13 residues long. CDR3 in DNA: TGTGCCAGCAGCTCCACTAGCGAAGAGACCCAGTACTTC. This sequence encodes CASSSTSEETQYF.

This rearrangement joins TRBV11-1 to TRBJ2-7, with 8 nucleotides matching TRBD1. V was clipped by 5 bases and J by 6 bases; unmatched bases: 3. The CDR3 runs to 12 residues. Germline V gene sequence: CDR1 SGHAT, CDR2 FQDESV (reference sequence). The CDR3 nucleotides read TGTGCCAGCAGCCAAGACAGGGGCGAGCAGTACTTC. The encoded protein is CASSQDRGEQYF.

The chain employs TRBV19 and TRBJ2-5; the match to TRBD1 covers 10 bases. V shed 4 bases, J shed 5 bases, and the junction held 10 bases outside the gene matches. Germline CDR1 is LNHDA and CDR2 is SQIVND (reference sequence). This CDR3 is 16 amino acids long. CDR3 amino acids: CASSTGTGAGGETQYF. CDR3 DNA sequence: TGTGCCAGTAGTACGGGGACAGGGGCTGGGGGTGAGACCCAGTACTTC.

V gene TRBV5-5 combines with J gene TRBJ2-1, with 8 bases aligning to TRBD2. There are 16 residues in the CDR3. Germline trimming cut 2 bases from V and 2 bases from J; bases unmatched to any gene: 6. Germline V gives CDR1 SGHKS, CDR2 YYEKEE (reference sequence). CDR3 sequence (DNA): TGTGCCAGCAGCTTTCCCGGGACTAGGACCTACAATGAGCAGTTCTTC. Translation: CASSFPGTRTYNEQFF.

The CDR3 DNA is TGTGCCAGCAGCTTACTTGCACGAACCGGGGAGCTGTTTTTT. It is translated as CASSLLARTGELFF. This chain connects TRBV11-2 to TRBJ2-2; D gene uncertain. CDR3 size: 14 residues. Trimming cost V 2 bases and J 5 bases, with 9 bases left between them. Per germline, CDR1 SGHAT and CDR2 FQNNGV.

Many counts were recorded for this clone. The chain employs TRBV19 and TRBJ1-1; D is uncertain. The V gene lost 1 base and the J gene lost 2 bases, with 23 bases spanning the gap. The CDR3 contains 19 residues. The germline V gene has CDR1 LNHDA and CDR2 SQIVND (reference sequence). CDR3 nucleotides: TGTGCCAGTAGTATAGCTGGAGCGGGTTTCGGGGAAGTAAACACTGAAGCTTTCTTT. This translates into CASSIAGAGFGEVNTEAFF.